The present entry profiles one TCR beta chain with its context. Its antigen is still unknown. These data originate in a study of beta chain features in type 1 diabetes. Study outcomes and limitations: Type 1 diabetes patients showed a moderate but significant shortening of TCRB CDR3s in all four CD4+ subsets.

A single heparinised blood sample, averaging about 120 mL, was obtained per donor. A CD45RO/CCR7/CD25/CD127/CD95/CD27 panel sorted naive, central memory, regulatory and stem cell-like memory CD4+ cells. CDR1 and CDR2 from the germline V gene are GTSNPN and SVGIG (reference sequence). The V segment lost 1 base and the J segment 11 bases; nucleotides outside the gene matches: 6. The CDR3 sequence is 13 residues long. Expressed TCRB transcripts got sequenced, as all isolated RNA was reverse transcribed. Measured with immunoSEQ multiplex PCR; TCRdb has only the in-frame clones, and not every one. Here the sample spans under 300,000 clones, around 13% being singletons.

The TCR was taken from a man between 25 and 39 years old with type 1 diabetes. The chain joins TRBV30 to TRBJ1-3, with 9 bases aligning to TRBD1. The sample consisted of naive CD4+ T cells from blood. The CDR3 DNA reads as TGTGCCTGGAGTGGGCTCTACAGGGGGCCCATATATTTT. This encodes CAWSGLYRGPIYF.